Here is one T cell receptor beta chain with its context. What antigen it recognizes has not been identified. The record has no base qualities; no much larger clone is one base away. The immunoSEQ Assay, a bias-controlled multiplex PCR, was used to amplify TCRbeta CDR3 regions from genomic DNA. In the authors' own workflow: Within the assay, amplification of reference gene primers was used to estimate how many nucleated cells each sample contained. To quantify the absolute abundance of each unique TCRbeta CDR3 rearrangement, sequence reads were collapsed and filtered. For each sample, productive Simpson clonality was calculated by taking the square root of Simpson's diversity index across productive rearrangements. Entries here come from immuneACCESS through TCRdb and include only in-frame sequences with V and J called. Some clones fail to appear in such tables; in the studies checked, an unresolved V gene covers under half of the shortfall, and the cause of the remainder is unknown. V and J calls and clone size are those listed in that table; D and trimming were worked out from the DNA. The sample table shows 150,000 or so clones, and approximately 89% are seen once. The ten most abundant clones make up over 9.5% of the sample.

One collaborating source in Seattle enrolled patients while the patients were actively infected and followed the patients over time throughout the course of disease. Each collaborating institution followed its own protocols to collect whole blood in K2EDTA tubes. For TCRbeta analysis, collaborators shipped samples as frozen whole blood, isolated PBMCs, or DNA extracted from either of those sample types. The germline V gene sets CDR1 to SGHDT and CDR2 to YYEEEE. The CDR3 spans 16 residues, from the cysteine through the phenylalanine. The CDR3 DNA has 48 bases and is translated from base 1. V loses 0 bases, J loses 10 bases, and the germline ends lie 20 bases apart. The sample belongs to a study of blood T cell repertoires in COVID-19 (dated by TCRdb to 2020 to 2021). Context from the whole study: Samples covering the acute and convalescent phases of COVID-19 were provided by collaborators in the United States, Italy and Spain. Sample metadata almost always included a de-identified subject ID, COVID-19 status, age in years and sex. Where available, HLA class I and class II types were obtained from metadata supplied by the sample provider rather than from assay-based typing. Deeply sampled blood TCRbeta repertoires from subjects exposed to, actively infected with, or recovered from COVID-19 were included in the dataset. The prospective study material was composed of cDNA or gDNA derived from T cells, B-cell-depleted T cells, or PBMCs. The repertoires were released in a freely available public database intended as a resource for research on the immune response to SARS-CoV-2. The samples were drawn from two sources: the first 160 participants of the ongoing ImmuneRACE study, and about 1,300 subjects contributed by 6 global collaborators.

Results and caveats for the whole study, not just this receptor: The quantity of clinical and demographic metadata differed by source and by participant and was supplied without curation.

This clonotype originated in a woman in her seventies with COVID-19, enrolled during active disease. The source material was peripheral blood. This sequence uses TRBV5-6 and TRBJ2-1; possibly the D gene is TRBD2, per 6 matching bases. The CDR3 has the sequence CASSLVIDSPRGEQFF. The nucleotide sequence reads TGTGCCAGCAGCTTGGTGATCGACAGTCCTCGGGGGGAGCAGTTCTTC.